This T cell receptor (beta chain) was identified in a study of blood T cell repertoires in COVID-19. Study in general: T cells, B-cell-depleted T cells, or PBMCs provided the cDNA or gDNA that served as material.

Sequencing used immunoSEQ multiplex PCR; TCRdb keeps in-frame clones, though not all of them. Of about 52,000 clones detected, roughly 87% appear once; the ten largest clones hold around a sixth. After removal of 7 bases from V and 7 bases from J, the junction contained 7 bases not matched to a gene. This CDR3 region has 13 residues. CDR1 and CDR2 from the germline V gene are SEHNR and FQNEAQ (reference sequence). The V gene is TRBV7-9, the J gene TRBJ1-1; 9 bases line up with TRBD1. The sequenced sample consisted of peripheral blood. The TCR sequence derives from a human donor with active COVID-19. The donor label of this sample is uncertain. The CDR3: CASNTGTGLEAFF. The DNA for the CDR3 is TGTGCCAGCAACACCGGGACAGGGCTTGAAGCTTTCTTT.